The TCR beta chain under discussion was sequenced for a study of T-cell reconstitution after alpha-beta-depleted transplantation in children. Regarding the study as a whole: A year had passed since transplant, and T-cell counts and diversity by then came mostly from newly produced T cells.

V shed 1 base and J 3 bases; nucleotides not matched to a gene: 3. The CDR3 runs 15 residues. Germline CDR1 reads MGHDK; CDR2 reads SYGVNS. This clonotype was found many times. The antigen remains unidentified. Preparation of the TCRbeta library involved a method that used unique molecular identifiers. TCRdb re-called the PCR reads with MiXCR, one entry per CDR3 protein. The sample shows hundreds of thousands of distinct CDR3 sequences, roughly 7.8% of them seen only once. The source is a female patient aged 2-10 years who had a stem cell transplant for Fanconi anemia, so the T cells may come from the graft donor. The genes are TRBV25-1 and TRBJ2-3; TRBD1 aligns across 8 bases. The sample in question was peripheral blood, obtained 360 days after TCRalphabeta/CD19-depleted stem cell transplant. The CDR3 spells CASSESGGVTDTQYF. CDR3 DNA sequence: TGTGCCAGCAGTGAATCAGGGGGCGTGACAGATACGCAGTATTTT.